Detailed here is one TCR beta chain. The PCR ran on 60 Vbeta and 13 Jbeta primers. Produced via immunoSEQ multiplex PCR; TCRdb's table is partial and in-frame only. The sample has 25,000 to 30,000 clones; just under 70% are singletons. This record comes from a study of cytomegalovirus exposure and HLA in healthy donors. The germline CDR1 and CDR2 sequences are MDHEN and SYDVKM. Trimming shortened V by 6 bases and J by 3 bases, and 7 bases separated the two germline ends. This CDR3 contains 12 residues. The receptor was derived from a woman aged 45-65 years in good health and CMV-seronegative. The chain links TRBV28 to TRBJ2-3; D is unclear. Sequencing was performed on PBMCs. The CDR3 is CASSLQTDTQYF. The CDR3 nucleotides read TGTGCCAGCAGCCTCCAGACAGATACGCAGTATTTT.